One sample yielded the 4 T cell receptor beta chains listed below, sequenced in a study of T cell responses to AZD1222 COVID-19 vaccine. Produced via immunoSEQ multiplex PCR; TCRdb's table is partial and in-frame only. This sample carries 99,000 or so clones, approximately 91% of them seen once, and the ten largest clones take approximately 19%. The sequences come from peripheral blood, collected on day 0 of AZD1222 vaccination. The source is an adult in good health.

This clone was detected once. CDR3 bases: TGTGCCTGGAGGGCTGTGGACAGGGGGCATGATTCACCCCTCCACTTT. It encodes CAWRAVDRGHDSPLHF. The rearrangement links TRBV30 to TRBJ1-6, with 11 positions matching TRBD1. Germline assignment: CDR1 GTSNPN and CDR2 SVGIG (reference sequence). This CDR3 has 16 amino acids. The V segment lost 3 bases and the J segment 8 bases; nucleotides outside the gene matches: 9.

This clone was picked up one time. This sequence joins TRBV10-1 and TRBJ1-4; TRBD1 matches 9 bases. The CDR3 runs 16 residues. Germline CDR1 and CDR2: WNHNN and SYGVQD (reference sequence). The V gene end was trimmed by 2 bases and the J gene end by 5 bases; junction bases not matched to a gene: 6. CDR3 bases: TGCGCCAGCAGTGAGACGCGACAGGGGGTAAATGAAAAACTGTTTTTT. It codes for CASSETRQGVNEKLFF.

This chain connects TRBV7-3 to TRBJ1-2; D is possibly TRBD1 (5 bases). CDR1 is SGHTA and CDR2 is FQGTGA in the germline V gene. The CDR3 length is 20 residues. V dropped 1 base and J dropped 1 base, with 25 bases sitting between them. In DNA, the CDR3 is TGTGCCAGCAGCTTAAACGGGGTTATCGGGAGTAGACAGTTTAACTATGGCTACACCTTC. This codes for CASSLNGVIGSRQFNYGYTF. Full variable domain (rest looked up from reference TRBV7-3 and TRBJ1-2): GAGVSQTPSNKVTEKGKYVELRCDPISGHTALYWYRQSLGQGPEFLIYFQGTGAADDSGLPNDRFFAVRPEGSVSTLKIQRTERGDSAVYLCASSLNGVIGSRQFNYGYTFGSGTRLTVV.

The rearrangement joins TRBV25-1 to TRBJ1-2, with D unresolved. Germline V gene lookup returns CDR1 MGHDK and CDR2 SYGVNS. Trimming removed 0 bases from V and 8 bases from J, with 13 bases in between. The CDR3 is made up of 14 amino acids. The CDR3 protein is CASSEYGQISGYTF. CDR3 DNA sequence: TGTGCCAGCAGTGAATATGGGCAAATCTCCGGCTACACCTTC.